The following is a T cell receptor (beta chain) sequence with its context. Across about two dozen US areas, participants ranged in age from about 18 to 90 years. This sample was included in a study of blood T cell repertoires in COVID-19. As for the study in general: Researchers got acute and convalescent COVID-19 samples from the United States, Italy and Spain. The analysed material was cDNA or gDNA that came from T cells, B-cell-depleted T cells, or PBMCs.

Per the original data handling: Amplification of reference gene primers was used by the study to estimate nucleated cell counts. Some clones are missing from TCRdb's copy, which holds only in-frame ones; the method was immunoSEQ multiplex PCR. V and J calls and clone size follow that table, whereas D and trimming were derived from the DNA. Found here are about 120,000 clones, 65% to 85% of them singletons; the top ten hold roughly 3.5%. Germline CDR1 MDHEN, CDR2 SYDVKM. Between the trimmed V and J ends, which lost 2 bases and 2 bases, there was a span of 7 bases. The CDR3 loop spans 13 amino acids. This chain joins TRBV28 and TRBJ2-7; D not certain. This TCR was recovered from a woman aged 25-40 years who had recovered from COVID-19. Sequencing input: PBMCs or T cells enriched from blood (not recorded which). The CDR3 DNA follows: TGTGCCAGCAGTTTAACATCCCCCTACGAGCAGTACTTC. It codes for CASSLTSPYEQYF.